The sequence of this T cell receptor (beta chain) was determined in a study of OX40 agonist ivuxolimab in advanced cancers. Study-wide results and caveats: CD4+ and CD8+ blood T cells expanded clonally by week 6 at 0.1 to 3.0 mg/kg. CD4+ T cells averaged fewer expanded clones than CD8+ T cells.

A remark on this clone: Its antigen is unidentified.

Per the germline V gene, CDR1 is SGHVS and CDR2 is FQNEAQ. The V gene lost 5 bases and the J gene lost 2 bases, with 27 bases spanning the gap. This CDR3 spans 20 amino acids. Libraries were prepared by immunoSEQ multiplex PCR; TCRdb keeps only in-frame clonotypes and omits some of them. Among about 94,000 clones, roughly 84% were seen once, and the ten largest hold about 0.33%. This chain uses TRBV7-8 with TRBJ2-2, with D perhaps TRBD1 or TRBD2 (6 bases each). The input for sequencing was CD4+ or CD8+ T cells sorted from blood, taken in a trial of the OX40 agonist ivuxolimab. The receptor was isolated from an adult with an advanced solid tumor such as melanoma, head and neck, liver or kidney cancer. The CDR3 reads CASSRSGGPNFLTNTGELFF. CDR3 DNA: TGTGCCAGCAGCAGAAGTGGGGGGCCTAATTTTCTTACCAACACCGGGGAGCTGTTTTTT.